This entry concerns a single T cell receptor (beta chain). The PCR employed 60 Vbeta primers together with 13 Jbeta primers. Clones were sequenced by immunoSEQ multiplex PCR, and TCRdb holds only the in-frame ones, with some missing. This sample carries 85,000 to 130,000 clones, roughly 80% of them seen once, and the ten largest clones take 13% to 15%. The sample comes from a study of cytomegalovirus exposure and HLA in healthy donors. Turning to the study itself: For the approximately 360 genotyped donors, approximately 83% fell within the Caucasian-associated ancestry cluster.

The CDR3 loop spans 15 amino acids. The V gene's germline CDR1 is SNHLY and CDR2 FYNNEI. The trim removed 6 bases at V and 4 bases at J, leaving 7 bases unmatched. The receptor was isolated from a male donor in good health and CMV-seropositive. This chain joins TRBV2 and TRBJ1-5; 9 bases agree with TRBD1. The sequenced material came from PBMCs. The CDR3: CASRLGTGSNQPQHF. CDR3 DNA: TGTGCCAGCAGGCTTGGGACAGGGAGTAATCAGCCCCAGCATTTT. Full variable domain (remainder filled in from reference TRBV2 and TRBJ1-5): EPEVTQTPSHQVTQMGQEVILRCVPISNHLYFYWYRQILGQKVEFLVSFYNNEISEKSEIFDDQFSVERPDGSNFTLKIRSTKLEDSAMYFCASRLGTGSNQPQHFGDGTRLSIL.